Presented here are 22 T cell receptor beta chains from one specimen sequenced in a study of blood T cell repertoires in COVID-19. Repertoires were generated with immunoSEQ multiplex PCR, while TCRdb's copy carries only in-frame clones and drops some. The table records more than 300,000 clones, roughly 90% of them present only once. The sequenced sample consisted of peripheral blood. The source of these receptors is a woman between 65 and 79 years old with COVID-19, enrolled during active disease.

The count of this clone is one. The chain carries TRBV7-8 and TRBJ1-2; 9 bases are shared with TRBD1. CDR3 length: 13 residues. Germline CDR1 and CDR2: SGHVS and FQNEAQ. After removal of 5 bases from V and 7 bases from J, the junction contained 5 bases not matched to a gene. CDR3 sequence (DNA): TGTGCCAGCAGCCCCCGGGACAGGGTTGGCTACACCTTC. This encodes CASSPRDRVGYTF.

V is TRBV12-3 or TRBV12-4 and J is TRBJ2-5; D unresolved. Trimming took off 5 bases at V and 5 bases at J, with 12 bases between the two ends. The CDR3 length is 13 residues. The CDR3 nucleotides read TGTGCCAGCAGTCTTTTGGCCATCGAGACCCAGTACTTC. Protein product: CASSLLAIETQYF.

The CDR3 DNA reads TGTGCCAGCAGCAAAGGGGAGGAACCCAATTCACCCCTCCACTTT. This encodes CASSKGEEPNSPLHF. J is TRBJ1-6 and V is TRBV21-1. TRBV21-1 is a recognized pseudogene. This CDR3 comprises 15 residues.

V and J are TRBV5-5 and TRBJ1-1; D is ambiguous. The CDR3 is made up of 16 amino acids. Trimming stripped 3 bases from V and 0 bases from J, with 15 bases between. Germline CDR1 is SGHKS and CDR2 is YYEKEE (reference sequence). DNA for the CDR3: TGTGCCAGCAGCTCCCAACCAGAAGTGGTGAACACTGAAGCTTTCTTT. It codes for CASSSQPEVVNTEAFF.

The rearrangement uses TRBV5-1 and TRBJ1-1; 9 bases match TRBD1. Germline CDR1 reads SGHRS; CDR2 reads YFSETQ. V gave up 3 bases and J gave up 5 bases; unmatched junction bases: 11. The CDR3 runs 16 residues. CDR3 residues: CASSSGTGQVGTEAFF. The CDR3 coding sequence is TGCGCCAGCAGCTCCGGGACAGGGCAGGTGGGGACTGAAGCTTTCTTT. Complete variable domain (other parts from reference TRBV5-1 and TRBJ1-1): KAGVTQTPRYLIKTRGQQVTLSCSPISGHRSVSWYQQTPGQGLQFLFEYFSETQRNKGNFPGRFSGRQFSNSRSEMNVSTLELGDSALYLCASSSGTGQVGTEAFFGQGTRLTVV.

V and J are TRBV7-9 and TRBJ2-3, with 7 bases aligning to TRBD1. This CDR3 spans 16 amino acids. Looked up from germline, CDR1 is SEHNR and CDR2 is FQNEAQ (reference sequence). The V and J ends lost 5 bases and 2 bases, in that order; junction bases with no gene match: 10. The CDR3 coding sequence is TGTGCCAGCAGCATAGGATCCGGGACAGTCACAGATACGCAGTATTTT. Its translation is CASSIGSGTVTDTQYF.

Comment on this clone: At one of its ends the junction is not consistent with the germline gene, which may arise from a read error. This chain uses TRBV19 with TRBJ1-6; no firm D call. The germline CDR1 and CDR2 sequences are LNHDA and SQIVND (reference sequence). The CDR3 is made up of 16 amino acids. CDR3 sequence (DNA): TGTGCCAGTAGCATAGGCCTGGGAGCGAGTGTGCGGCCCCTCCACTTT. It codes for CASSIGLGASVRPLHF.

The chain's CDR3 is CASSEARAGTDTQYF. The CDR3 DNA reads TGTGCCAGCAGTGAAGCGCGGGCGGGCACAGATACGCAGTATTTT. The V gene is TRBV6-1, the J gene TRBJ2-3, with D maybe TRBD2 (5 bases). The CDR3 contains 15 residues. Trimming took 0 bases from V and 1 from J, leaving 8 bases between them. Germline V gene sequence: CDR1 MNHNS, CDR2 SASEGT.

This chain connects TRBV27 to TRBJ2-7, with D possibly matching TRBD2 (6 bases). The CDR3 contains 13 residues. CDR1 and CDR2 from the germline V gene are MNHEY and SMNVEV (reference sequence). Trimming left V 4 bases short and J 7 bases short, with 14 bases between. The CDR3 DNA follows: TGTGCCAGCAGTTGGGGGGAACAGGAAGAGCAGTACTTC. This codes for CASSWGEQEEQYF.

The chain joins TRBV29-1 to TRBJ2-3; TRBD1 aligns across 11 bases. There are 15 residues in the CDR3. Unmatched junction bases numbered 4, after V lost 2 bases and J lost 3 bases. Germline V lookup: CDR1 SQVTM, CDR2 ANQGSEA. The CDR3 loop is CSVELDRGRTDTQYF. CDR3 DNA sequence: TGCAGCGTTGAATTGGACAGGGGGCGAACAGATACGCAGTATTTT.

In regard to this clone: The junction and the germline gene differ at one end; a read error may be behind it. The rearrangement joins TRBV6-1 to TRBJ2-7; 9 bases are a match to TRBD2. The CDR3 is 14 amino acids. CDR1 and CDR2 (germline): MNHNS, SASEGT. CDR3 loop: CASREERGAYEQYF. The CDR3 region has the DNA TGTGCCAGCAGGGAAGAGCGGGGGGCCTACGAGCAGTACTTC.

There are a few counts of this clone. This rearrangement joins TRBV28 to TRBJ1-1; D is perhaps TRBD1 (5 bases). Germline CDR1 MDHEN, CDR2 SYDVKM. This CDR3 region has 12 residues. The germline V and J ends were trimmed by 7 bases and 3 bases, with 9 bases remaining between them. CDR3 sequence: CASTQGDTEAFF. The CDR3 DNA sequence: TGTGCCAGCACTCAAGGGGACACTGAAGCTTTCTTT.

This rearrangement joins TRBV3-1 (or the pseudogene TRBV3-2) to TRBJ1-4, with D possibly being TRBD1 (5 bases). Germline CDR1 is LGHDT and CDR2 is YNNKEL (reference sequence). This CDR3 region has 15 residues. The ends were cut back, 2 bases at V and 8 bases at J, with 15 bases in the middle. CDR3 region: CASSQLAGQGEKLFF. CDR3 in DNA: TGTGCCAGCAGCCAATTAGCAGGGCAGGGAGAAAAACTGTTTTTT.

This chain uses TRBV9 with TRBJ2-5; D perhaps matches TRBD2 (6 bases). Between the trimmed V and J ends, which lost 0 bases and 2 bases, there was a span of 8 bases. The CDR3 has 14 residues. The germline gives CDR1 SGDLS, CDR2 YYNGEE. The CDR3 is CASSVVGGQETQYF. The CDR3 coding sequence is TGTGCCAGCAGCGTAGTGGGGGGTCAAGAGACCCAGTACTTC.

The gene calls are TRBV27 and TRBJ1-4, with D perhaps TRBD1 (5 bases). Germline lookup yields CDR1 MNHEY and CDR2 SMNVEV (reference sequence). V was pared by 5 bases and J by 6 bases, with 10 bases between. The CDR3 length is 13 residues. Here the CDR3 DNA reads TGTGCCAGCAGTGGTGGGGGGGATGAAAAACTGTTTTTT. It translates to CASSGGGDEKLFF.

The J gene is TRBJ1-1, the V gene TRBV11-2, with D unclear. The CDR3 is made up of 14 amino acids. Trimming left V 3 bases short and J 8 bases short, with 16 bases between. The germline V gene has CDR1 SGHAT and CDR2 FQNNGV. CDR3 coding DNA: TGTGCCAGCAGCTTGGGGTCGAGGGAATCAGAAGCTTTCTTT. As protein: CASSLGSRESEAFF.

The J gene is TRBJ1-4, the V gene TRBV5-1, with 10 bases fitting TRBD1. There are 17 residues in the CDR3. Per the germline V gene, CDR1 is SGHRS and CDR2 is YFSETQ. With 3 bases clipped from V and 3 bases from J, the junction kept 8 bases outside the gene matches. In nucleotides, the CDR3 is TGCGCCAGCAGCTCGCCGACAGGGGGCGGATCTAATGAAAAACTGTTTTTT. It codes for CASSSPTGGGSNEKLFF.

The V and J genes are TRBV29-1 and TRBJ2-1, with 10 nucleotides matching TRBD2. Germline CDR1 and CDR2: SQVTM and ANQGSEA. This CDR3 has 15 amino acids. The junction had 11 bases not matched to a gene; V was cut back by 5 bases and J by 7 bases. The CDR3 region has the DNA TGCAGCGTTCTACGCCTGTCACTAGCGGGGAATGAGCAGTTCTTC. Protein sequence: CSVLRLSLAGNEQFF.

The rearrangement uses TRBV4-3 and TRBJ1-2; TRBD1 matches 7 bases. With 0 bases clipped from V and 4 bases from J, the junction kept 8 bases outside the gene matches. The CDR3 spans 16 residues. The germline V gene has CDR1 LGHNA and CDR2 YSLEER. The CDR3 sequence: CASSQEWPGGSYGYTF. The CDR3 DNA follows: TGCGCCAGCAGCCAAGAATGGCCAGGGGGTTCCTATGGCTACACCTTC.

The chain combines TRBV7-9 with TRBJ2-7; 11 bases agree with TRBD2. Germline V gives CDR1 SEHNR, CDR2 FQNEAQ (reference sequence). The CDR3 is 19 amino acids. V shed 0 bases, J shed 2 bases, and the junction held 12 bases outside the gene matches. The CDR3 reads CASSLAGLAGGLKTYEQYF. The CDR3 nucleotides read TGTGCCAGCAGCTTAGCTGGGCTAGCGGGGGGCCTGAAGACCTACGAGCAGTACTTC.

The rearrangement joins TRBV27 to TRBJ1-5, with D uncertain. With 3 bases removed from V and 2 bases from J, the gap between germline ends came to 8 bases. The CDR3 contains 14 residues. The germline V gene encodes CDR1 MNHEY and CDR2 SMNVEV (reference sequence). The DNA for the CDR3 is TGTGCCAGCAGTTTGTCCCAGGGCAATCAGCCCCAGCATTTT. Translation: CASSLSQGNQPQHF.

V gene TRBV4-2 combines with J gene TRBJ1-5, with D possibly matching TRBD1 (6 bases). Trimming pared 2 bases from V and 7 bases from J, leaving 12 bases between. Germline CDR1 LGHNA, CDR2 YNFKEQ. The CDR3 loop spans 14 amino acids. The CDR3 protein is CASSQPRGDQPQHF. Here the CDR3 DNA reads TGTGCCAGCAGCCAACCCAGGGGAGACCAGCCCCAGCATTTT.